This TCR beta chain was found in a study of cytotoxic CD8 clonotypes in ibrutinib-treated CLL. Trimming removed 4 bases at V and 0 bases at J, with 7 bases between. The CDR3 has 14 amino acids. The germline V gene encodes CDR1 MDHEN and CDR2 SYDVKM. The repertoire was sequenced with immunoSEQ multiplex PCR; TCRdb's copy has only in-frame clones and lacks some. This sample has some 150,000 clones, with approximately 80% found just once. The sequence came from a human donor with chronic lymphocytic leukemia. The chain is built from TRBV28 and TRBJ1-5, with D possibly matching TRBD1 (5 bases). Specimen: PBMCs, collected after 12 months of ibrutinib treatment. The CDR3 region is CASSSQVSNQPQHF. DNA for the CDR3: TGTGCCAGCAGTTCACAGGTTAGCAATCAGCCCCAGCATTTT.